The clone carrying this TCR beta chain was seen many times. RNA transcripts gave rise to amplified TCR beta CDR3 regions. RT-PCR in the first round (using the HTBI primer set) targeted the TCR CDR3. One entry per CDR3 protein results from TCRdb running MiXCR on the multiplex PCR reads. Altogether about 300,000 distinct CDR3 sequences are present, 13% being singletons, with the ten largest covering 6% to 8%. The sample comes from a study of T cells in Graves' hyperthyroidism and ophthalmopathy. V shed 2 bases, J shed 3 bases, and the junction held 5 bases outside the gene matches. This CDR3 has 15 residues. Germline loops: CDR1 SGHTA, CDR2 FQGTGA.

This chain links TRBV7-3 with TRBJ2-3; TRBD1 agrees at 7 bases. Sequenced input: blood. The receptor was isolated from a woman in her twenties or thirties with Graves' hyperthyroidism that later progressed to Graves' ophthalmopathy. CDR3 bases: TGTGCCAGCAGCTTAGAGGGGGCGACTACAGATACGCAGTATTTT. It yields the protein CASSLEGATTDTQYF.